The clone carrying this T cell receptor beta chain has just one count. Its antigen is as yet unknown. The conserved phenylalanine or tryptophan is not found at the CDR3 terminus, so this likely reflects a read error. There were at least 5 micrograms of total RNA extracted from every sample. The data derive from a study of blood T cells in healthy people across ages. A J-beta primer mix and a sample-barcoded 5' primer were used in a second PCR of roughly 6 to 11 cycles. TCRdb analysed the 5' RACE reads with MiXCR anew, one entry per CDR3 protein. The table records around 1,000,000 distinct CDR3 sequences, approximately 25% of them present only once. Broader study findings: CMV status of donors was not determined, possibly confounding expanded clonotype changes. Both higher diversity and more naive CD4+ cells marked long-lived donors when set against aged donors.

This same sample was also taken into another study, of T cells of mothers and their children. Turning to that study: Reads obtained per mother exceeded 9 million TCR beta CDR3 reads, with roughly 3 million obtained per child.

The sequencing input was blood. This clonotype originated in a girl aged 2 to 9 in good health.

The CDR3 nucleotides are TGTGCCAGTATGCCGACAGGGGGGTATGAGCAGTTCGTC. This sequence encodes CASMPTGGYEQFV. The J gene is TRBJ2-5, the V gene TRBV27; 9 bases fit TRBD1. The J call may be wrong; the DNA end is better matched by TRBJ2-1. The CDR3 is 13 amino acids. Germline CDR1 reads MNHEY; CDR2 reads SMNVEV (reference sequence).